This T cell receptor (beta chain) was recovered during a study of T cell repertoires in cytomegalovirus infection. Study-wide results and caveats: HLA-C-restricted CMV-specific TCR beta clonotypes prevailed in the ex vivo response.

Deletions cut 1 base from V and 0 bases from J, with 15 bases between. The CDR3 has 17 amino acids. The V gene's germline CDR1 is MDHEN and CDR2 SYDVKM. TCRdb reprocessed the reads via MiXCR and lists one record per CDR3 protein. The table has approximately 180,000 distinct CDR3 sequences, about 20% seen once; the top ten hold about 2.9%. This clonotype was observed a few times. What it binds is not known. The J gene is TRBJ1-1, the V gene TRBV28; weak D call: TRBD1 (6 bases). The specimen was PBMCs. The receptor's source is a human donor in good health (CMV status not recorded). Some clones in this sample may be carry-over from other donors' samples. CDR3 loop: CASSLLFGTFMNTEAFF. In DNA form, the CDR3 reads TGTGCCAGCAGTTTATTATTTGGGACATTCATGAACACTGAAGCTTTCTTT.